Listed below are T cell receptor beta chains from one sample, sequenced in a study of blood T cell repertoires in COVID-19. Some clones are missing from TCRdb's copy, which holds only in-frame ones; the method was immunoSEQ multiplex PCR. The repertoire holds 110,000 to 150,000 clones, with 75% to 85% as singletons. The sequencing input was peripheral blood. These receptors were obtained from a woman between 45 and 60 years old with acute or convalescent COVID-19. The CDR3 runs from the conserved cysteine through the conserved F or W. D genes are given only for firm matches. Size values are once, few and many counts, or a class for expanded clones, and some rows have none.

j_call: TRBJ1-2
d_call: TRBD1
clone_size: -
v_call: TRBV10-3
cdr3_nt: TGTGCCACAGAAAGGGGACGTACAGGGGCCTCATTAAACTATGGCTACACCTTC
cdr3_aa: CATERGRTGASLNYGYTF

j_call: TRBJ2-3
d_call: -
clone_size: -
v_call: TRBV4-3
cdr3_nt: TGCGCCAGCAGCCAAGGTCCTGCGGCGGCAGATACGCAGTATTTT
cdr3_aa: CASSQGPAAADTQYF

j_call: TRBJ1-3
d_call: -
clone_size: -
v_call: TRBV7-3
cdr3_nt: TGTGCCAGCGGGGGAGGGGCGTCTGGAAACACCATATATTTT
cdr3_aa: CASGGGASGNTIYF

j_call: TRBJ1-2
d_call: TRBD1
clone_size: -
v_call: TRBV19
cdr3_nt: TGTGCCAGTAGTATGGTAGGGGGCCGGACTGGCTATGGCTACACCTTC
cdr3_aa: CASSMVGGRTGYGYTF

j_call: TRBJ2-3
d_call: TRBD2
clone_size: -
v_call: TRBV4-2
cdr3_nt: TGTGCCAGCAGTGAGCGGGGCGAGTTCACAGATACGCAGTATTTT
cdr3_aa: CASSERGEFTDTQYF

j_call: TRBJ2-2
d_call: TRBD1
clone_size: -
v_call: TRBV7-8
cdr3_nt: TGTGCCAGCAGCTCACAGGGGCCCGCGAACACCGGGGAGCTGTTTTTT
cdr3_aa: CASSSQGPANTGELFF

j_call: TRBJ2-1
d_call: TRBD1
clone_size: -
v_call: TRBV25-1
cdr3_nt: TGTGCCAGCAGTGAATCCCCAGGGGGCGTCCACAATGAGCAGTTCTTC
cdr3_aa: CASSESPGGVHNEQFF

j_call: TRBJ2-6
d_call: -
clone_size: -
v_call: TRBV19
cdr3_nt: TGTGCCAGTAGTATCAGGGGTTCTGGGGCCAACGTCCTGACTTTC
cdr3_aa: CASSIRGSGANVLTF

j_call: TRBJ2-7
d_call: TRBD2
clone_size: few
v_call: TRBV9
cdr3_nt: TGTGCCAGCAGCGCAAACGGACTAGCGGGGGCCTACGAGCAGTACTTC
cdr3_aa: CASSANGLAGAYEQYF

j_call: TRBJ2-1
d_call: -
clone_size: -
v_call: TRBV7-2
cdr3_nt: TGTGCCAGCAGCTTGCCACAAAACAATGAGCAGTTCTTC
cdr3_aa: CASSLPQNNEQFF

j_call: TRBJ1-2
d_call: -
clone_size: -
v_call: TRBV25-1
cdr3_nt: TGTGCCAGCAGCGAAGGGGCCCCCTTGGACTATGGCTACACCTTC
cdr3_aa: CASSEGAPLDYGYTF

j_call: TRBJ1-5
d_call: TRBD1
clone_size: -
v_call: TRBV6-5
cdr3_nt: TGTGCCAGCAGTTACTCGAAGGGGGCGGGCCAGCCCCAGCATTTT
cdr3_aa: CASSYSKGAGQPQHF

j_call: TRBJ2-5
d_call: TRBD1
clone_size: few
v_call: TRBV7-9
cdr3_nt: TGTGCCAGCAGGACAGGGGGTGTCCAAGAGACCCAGTACTTC
cdr3_aa: CASRTGGVQETQYF

j_call: TRBJ1-1
d_call: -
clone_size: -
v_call: TRBV19
cdr3_nt: TGTGCCAGTAGTGAACAGGGTTTGGCTGAAGCTTTCTTT
cdr3_aa: CASSEQGLAEAFF

j_call: TRBJ1-5
d_call: TRBD1
clone_size: once
v_call: TRBV2
cdr3_nt: TGTGCCAGCAGACTCGACAGGGGTGGGAGCAATCAGCCCCAGCATTTT
cdr3_aa: CASRLDRGGSNQPQHF

j_call: TRBJ1-2
d_call: TRBD1
clone_size: -
v_call: TRBV13
cdr3_nt: TGTGCCAGCAGCTCCAATCCGGGACAGGATGGCTACACCTTC
cdr3_aa: CASSSNPGQDGYTF

j_call: TRBJ1-2
d_call: TRBD1
clone_size: -
v_call: TRBV6-5
cdr3_nt: TGTGCCAGCAGTTACTCGACCAGGGGGCGTGGTGGCTACACCTTC
cdr3_aa: CASSYSTRGRGGYTF

j_call: TRBJ2-2
d_call: TRBD1
clone_size: -
v_call: TRBV29-1
cdr3_nt: TGCAGCGTCCCCGGGACAGCGAACACCGGGGAGCTGTTTTTT
cdr3_aa: CSVPGTANTGELFF

j_call: TRBJ1-4
d_call: -
clone_size: -
v_call: TRBV7-2
cdr3_nt: TGTGCCAGCAGCTTTACAACTAATGAAAAACTGTTTTTT
cdr3_aa: CASSFTTNEKLFF

j_call: TRBJ2-7
d_call: -
clone_size: -
v_call: TRBV18
cdr3_nt: TGTGCCAGCTCACCCGACACGAAGCAGTACTTC
cdr3_aa: CASSPDTKQYF

j_call: TRBJ2-3
d_call: TRBD2
clone_size: -
v_call: TRBV3-1/TRBV3-2
cdr3_nt: TGTGCCAGCAGGCGGACTAGCGGGGGACTCACAGATACGCAGTATTTT
cdr3_aa: CASRRTSGGLTDTQYF

j_call: TRBJ2-2
d_call: TRBD1
clone_size: once
v_call: TRBV7-3
cdr3_nt: TGTGCCAGCAGCTTCTATTCAGGGGGCACCGGGGAGCTGTTTTTT
cdr3_aa: CASSFYSGGTGELFF

j_call: TRBJ1-1
d_call: -
clone_size: -
v_call: TRBV12-5
cdr3_nt: TGTGCTAGTGTCGCGACAGGGAACACTGAAGCTTTCTTT
cdr3_aa: CASVATGNTEAFF

j_call: TRBJ1-1
d_call: -
clone_size: -
v_call: TRBV28
cdr3_nt: TGTGCCAGCACTGAACATATGAACACTGAAGCTTTCTTT
cdr3_aa: CASTEHMNTEAFF

j_call: TRBJ2-3
d_call: -
clone_size: -
v_call: TRBV3-1/TRBV3-2
cdr3_nt: TGTGCCAGCAGCCAAGAAGTTGTGGGCGCAGATACGCAGTATTTT
cdr3_aa: CASSQEVVGADTQYF

j_call: TRBJ2-5
d_call: TRBD2
clone_size: -
v_call: TRBV6-2/TRBV6-3
cdr3_nt: TGTGCCAGCAGTAGCCATCGGGGGGGCCTTGAGACCCAGTACTTC
cdr3_aa: CASSSHRGGLETQYF

j_call: TRBJ2-7
d_call: TRBD1
clone_size: -
v_call: TRBV6-2/TRBV6-3
cdr3_nt: TGTGCCAGCAGTCCCGACAGGGAATTAACCTACGAGCAGTACTTC
cdr3_aa: CASSPDRELTYEQYF

j_call: TRBJ2-4
d_call: -
clone_size: -
v_call: TRBV11-2
cdr3_nt: TGTGCCAGCAGCTCGACGAGGGCCAAAAACATTCAGTACTTC
cdr3_aa: CASSSTRAKNIQYF

j_call: TRBJ1-4
d_call: -
clone_size: -
v_call: TRBV28
cdr3_nt: TGTGCCAGCAGTTCGCTACAGGAGCGTAAACTGTTTTTT
cdr3_aa: CASSSLQERKLFF

j_call: TRBJ1-1
d_call: -
clone_size: -
v_call: TRBV11-2
cdr3_nt: TGTGCCAGCAGCCGAGGTAATGGCGGCACTGAAGCTTTCTTT
cdr3_aa: CASSRGNGGTEAFF

j_call: TRBJ2-7
d_call: -
clone_size: -
v_call: TRBV7-2
cdr3_nt: TGTGCCAGCAGCTCTTGGGGGGCCTACGAGCAGTACTTC
cdr3_aa: CASSSWGAYEQYF

j_call: TRBJ1-1
d_call: TRBD1
clone_size: -
v_call: TRBV7-9
cdr3_nt: TGTGCCAGCAGCTTAAGGACAGGGGCGAGTACTGAAGCTTTCTTT
cdr3_aa: CASSLRTGASTEAFF

j_call: TRBJ2-2
d_call: TRBD2
clone_size: -
v_call: TRBV10-3
cdr3_nt: TGTGCCATCAGTGAGGGGCTAGCGGGGACAGCCACCGGGGAGCTGTTTTTT
cdr3_aa: CAISEGLAGTATGELFF

j_call: TRBJ2-5
d_call: TRBD2
clone_size: few
v_call: TRBV28
cdr3_nt: TGTGCCAGCAACCGAAGACTAGCGGGACAAGAGACCCAGTACTTC
cdr3_aa: CASNRRLAGQETQYF

j_call: TRBJ1-5
d_call: -
clone_size: few
v_call: TRBV18
cdr3_nt: TGTGCCAGCTCACCCGGGGAGGATCAGCCCCAGCATTTT
cdr3_aa: CASSPGEDQPQHF

j_call: TRBJ1-3
d_call: -
clone_size: once
v_call: TRBV7-9
cdr3_nt: TGTGCCAACACCCCCCGGGACTTAAGTCGAGGAAACACCATATATTTT
cdr3_aa: CANTPRDLSRGNTIYF

j_call: TRBJ1-5
d_call: -
clone_size: -
v_call: TRBV19
cdr3_nt: TGTGCCAGTAGTATCAGGGATTATAGCAATCAGCCCCAGCATTTT
cdr3_aa: CASSIRDYSNQPQHF

j_call: TRBJ1-2
d_call: -
clone_size: -
v_call: TRBV5-1
cdr3_nt: TGCGCCAGCAGCGATACCCCAGGGGATCACGGCTATGGCTACACCTTC
cdr3_aa: CASSDTPGDHGYGYTF